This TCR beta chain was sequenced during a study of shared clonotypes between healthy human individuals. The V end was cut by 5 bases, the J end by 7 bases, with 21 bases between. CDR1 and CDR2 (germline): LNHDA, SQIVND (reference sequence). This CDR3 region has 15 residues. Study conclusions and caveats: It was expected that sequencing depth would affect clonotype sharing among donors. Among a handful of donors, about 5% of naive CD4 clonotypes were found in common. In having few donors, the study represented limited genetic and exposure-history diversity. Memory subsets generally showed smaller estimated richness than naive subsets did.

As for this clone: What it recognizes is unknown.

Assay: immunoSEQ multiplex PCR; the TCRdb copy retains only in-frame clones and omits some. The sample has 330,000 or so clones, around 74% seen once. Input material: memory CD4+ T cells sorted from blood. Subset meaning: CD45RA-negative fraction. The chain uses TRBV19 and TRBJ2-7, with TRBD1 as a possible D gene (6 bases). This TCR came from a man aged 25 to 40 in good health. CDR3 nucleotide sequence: TGTGCCAGTAGTGGATCCGGGACACTCTCCTTTGAGCAGTACTTC. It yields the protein CASSGSGTLSFEQYF.